This T cell receptor beta chain was captured by sequencing in a study of shared clonotypes between healthy human individuals. CDR3 size: 17 residues. Germline values: CDR1 SGHRS, CDR2 YFSETQ. The germline V and J ends were trimmed by 0 bases and 0 bases, with 15 bases remaining between them. Deep-level running was used for the assay. Sequencing used immunoSEQ multiplex PCR; TCRdb keeps in-frame clones, though not all of them. Of millions of clones listed, around nine tenths were seen once; the top ten hold 0.11% to 0.15%. Regarding the study as a whole: A few donors showed sharing of approximately 5% of naive CD4 clonotypes. How much donors shared clonotypes was expected to be affected by sequencing depth.

For this clone: Antigen: not known.

Sequencing was carried out using naive CD4+ T cells sorted from blood. Regarding subset: CD45RA+ positively selected. The chain carries TRBV5-1 and TRBJ1-1; D perhaps matches TRBD1 (5 bases). The receptor comes from a man aged 18 to 30 in good health. The chain's CDR3 is CASSLGHAGLLNTEAFF. CDR3 DNA: TGCGCCAGCAGCTTGGGGCACGCGGGACTTCTGAACACTGAAGCTTTCTTT.